Listed below are T cell receptor beta chains from one sample, sequenced in a study of technical replicates of blood from a few donors. Produced via immunoSEQ multiplex PCR; TCRdb's table is partial and in-frame only. The sample lists approximately 13,000 clones, 85% seen once, with 11% in the top ten. The specimen was PBMCs. The receptors derive from a human donor in good health. Each CDR3 is given with its conserved first and last residue.

V gene	CDR3 protein
TRBV28	CASSRDGVGGGYTF
TRBV28	CASSAPAYSGSNEKLFF
TRBV27	CASSLNFGGRLGNQPQHF
TRBV29-1	CSVVKGATDTQYF
TRBV10-2	CASRDSDYEQYF
TRBV7-9	CASSSPINPGGNEQFF
TRBV7-9	CASGGRNNEQFF
TRBV6-5	CASQTSGDTQYF
TRBV7-9	CASSLVGGITEAFF
TRBV5-1	CASSLGRDRVYNEQFF
TRBV28	CASSFGYRLNEQFF
TRBV4-1	CASSAGTSLETQYF
TRBV7-2	CASSFTGGSNQPQHF
TRBV27	CASSSGSSYNEQFF
TRBV16	CASSTSTSGKTQYF
TRBV6-1	CASSEVEGAGGADTQYF
TRBV11-2	CASSLNRLAKHNEQFF
TRBV6-1	CASSVDRDEQYF
TRBV27	CASSLGTSGTYEQYF
TRBV27	CASSYSFNQPQHF
TRBV6-1	CASSGLGTANEKLFF
TRBV5-1	CASSFGTSGSSYNEQFF
TRBV27	CASSFSGTDGFGREFF
TRBV28	CASSLFLLAGANEQYF
TRBV28	CASSLRGADSYEQYF
TRBV5-1	CASSLAPENYGYTF
TRBV29-1	CSAAGTGGNSNQPQHF
TRBV18	CASSPPTGLAGNEQFF
TRBV30	CAWSVQVIQGYTF
TRBV5-1	CASSPGGDEQYF
TRBV5-1	CASSSRTGGADTQYF
TRBV2	CASRQARQTLNTEAFF
TRBV21-1	CASSKGRTGTGTDTQYF
TRBV27	CASSLGGGLGQPQHF
TRBV6-5	CASRPGTGGIYEQYF
TRBV28	CASRDTGWGGEKLFF
TRBV9	CASSVDPEGYGYTF
TRBV5-1	CASSTGRDNEKLFF
TRBV6-5	CASRRGAPSSYEQYF
TRBV9	CASSVGSGSWNTQYF
TRBV6-6	CASRPGQGIPEQYF
TRBV13	CASSLSSVQYF
TRBV7-7	CASSSDYQETQYF
TRBV28	CAGSFNRGASNQPQHF
TRBV7-9	CASSLGSSYNEQFF
TRBV10-3	CAISESTGIYLRGNEQFF
TRBV4-1	CASSQGDSSNQPQHF
TRBV27	CASSLDSNYGYTF